Detailed here is one T cell receptor beta chain. Its antigen is as yet unknown. The sample originates from a study of T cell repertoires in cytomegalovirus infection. Turning to the study itself: CMV epitopes in the study were HLA-C-restricted (recently identified) and HLA-B-restricted (well studied). Public TCR beta signatures marked donors with CMV infection and the matching HLA. General observations from the study: The cumulative frequency of public TCR beta families identified carriers of CMV plus the relevant HLA. HLA-C-restricted, CMV-specific TCR beta clonotypes were dominant ex vivo.

V lost 7 bases and J 8 bases, leaving 17 bases between the germline ends. The CDR3 sequence is 12 residues long. Germline V gene sequence: CDR1 SQVTM, CDR2 ANQGSEA. TCRdb called the reads again in MiXCR, with one record for every CDR3 protein. The sample includes hundreds of thousands of distinct CDR3 sequences, 30% to 40% of them seen just once. The sequence derives from a human donor in good health (CMV status not recorded). Some clones in this sample may be carry-over from other donors' samples. Sequencing was performed on cultured PBMCs, taken from culture after CMV antigen stimulation. The chain uses TRBV29-1 and TRBJ1-2, with unresolved D. The CDR3 DNA reads TGCAGCGCCGATTCGGGTCTATCCGGCTACACCTTC. Amino acids: CSADSGLSGYTF.